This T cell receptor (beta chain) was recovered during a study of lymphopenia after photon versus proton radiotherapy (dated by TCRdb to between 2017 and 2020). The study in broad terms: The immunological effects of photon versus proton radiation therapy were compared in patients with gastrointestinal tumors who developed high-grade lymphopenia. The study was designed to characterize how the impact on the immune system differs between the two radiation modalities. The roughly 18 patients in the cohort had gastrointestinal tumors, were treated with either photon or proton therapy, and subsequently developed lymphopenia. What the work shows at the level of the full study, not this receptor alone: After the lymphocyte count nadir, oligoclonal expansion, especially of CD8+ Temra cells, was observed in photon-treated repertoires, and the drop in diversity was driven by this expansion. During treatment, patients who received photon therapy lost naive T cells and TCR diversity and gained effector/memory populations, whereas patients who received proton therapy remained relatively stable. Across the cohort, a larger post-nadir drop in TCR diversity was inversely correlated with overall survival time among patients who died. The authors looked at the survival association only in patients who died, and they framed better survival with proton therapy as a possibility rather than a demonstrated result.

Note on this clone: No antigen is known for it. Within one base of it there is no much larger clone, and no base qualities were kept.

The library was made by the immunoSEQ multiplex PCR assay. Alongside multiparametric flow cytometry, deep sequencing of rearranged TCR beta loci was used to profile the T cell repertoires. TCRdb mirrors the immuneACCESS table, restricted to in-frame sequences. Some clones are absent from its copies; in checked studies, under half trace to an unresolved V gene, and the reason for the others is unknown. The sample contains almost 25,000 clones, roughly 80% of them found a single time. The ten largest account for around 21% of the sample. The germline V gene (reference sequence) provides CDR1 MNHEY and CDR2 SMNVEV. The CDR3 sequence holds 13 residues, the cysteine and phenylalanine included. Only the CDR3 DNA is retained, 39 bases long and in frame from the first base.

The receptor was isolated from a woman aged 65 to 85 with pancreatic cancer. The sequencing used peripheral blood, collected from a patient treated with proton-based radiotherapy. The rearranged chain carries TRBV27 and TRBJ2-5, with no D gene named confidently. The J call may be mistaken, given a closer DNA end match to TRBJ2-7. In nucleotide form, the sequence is TGTGCCAGCAGTTTATCGTTCCGCTACGAGCAGTACTTC. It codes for CASSLSFRYEQYF.